Described below is a single T cell receptor beta chain sequence and its context. Specified time point: pretreatment peripheral blood. This table comes from immunoSEQ multiplex PCR, and its TCRdb copy is limited to in-frame clones, with some not included. This table holds about 130,000 clones, around 85% found once. The CDR3 runs to 13 residues. The germline V gene has CDR1 SNHLY and CDR2 FYNNEI. V was trimmed by 6 bases and J by 8 bases, leaving 16 bases between them. The record originates from a study of PD-L1 blockade in urothelial cancer. For the study at large: In the mid-2010s therapy began: atezolizumab 1,200 mg intravenously every 3 weeks.

This clonotype originated in a man in his fifties with urothelial cancer. The sample consisted of PBMCs, taken around atezolizumab (anti-PD-L1) treatment. The rearrangement links TRBV2 to TRBJ1-2, with D perhaps matching TRBD1 (6 bases). CDR3 sequence (DNA): TGTGCCAGCAGGGAACAGGGTACGGGCGGCTACACCTTC. It yields the protein CASREQGTGGYTF.